This T cell receptor (beta chain) is drawn from a study of prognosis after radiotherapy for stage I lung cancer (dated by TCRdb to about 2021). A note on the overall study: About 20 stage I NSCLC patients were enrolled in Nanjing, China, between early 2018 and January 2019. Enrolled patients comprised some 13 with newly diagnosed primary stage I lung tumors and a few with oligometastatic NSCLC after surgical resection of the primary tumor. Every patient was regarded as medically inoperable, because of comorbidities in 11 to 13 cases and refusal of surgery in about 7 cases. Ages in the cohort of 10 to 15 men and about six women ranged from roughly 53 to 84 years, with a median of 74. On tumor histology, roughly 11 patients had adenocarcinoma and 6 to 8 had squamous cell carcinoma. Image-guided IMRT or VMAT was used to deliver SBRT in 3 to 5 fractions at a biologically effective dose of at least 100 Gy. No patient received concurrent therapy alongside SBRT. After SBRT, distant metastases developed in about 20% of the 19 patients at a median of approximately 7 months, while the remaining 15 patients had no significant progression. Peripheral blood TCR beta repertoires were profiled in stage I NSCLC patients before and after stereotactic body radiotherapy, and the repertoires were related to distant failure. A total of about 40 blood samples from around 19 patients were sequenced, with one sample obtained before and one obtained after SBRT for each patient. Beyond this particular receptor, the publication reports: The small cohort and short follow-up limited the study, so independent validation of the findings is needed. Post-SBRT Shannon entropy and its change from baseline were lower in patients who developed distant metastases; baseline Shannon entropy was not associated with metastases. None of the reported P values were adjusted for multiple comparisons. No determination of tumor specificity was made for expanded TCR clones. TRBV and TRBJ usage frequencies reportedly varied with metastasis status, involving two V genes at baseline and nine V and two J genes after SBRT. After SBRT, the number of unique TCR clones decreased (median around 10,000 before versus several thousand after; Wilcoxon paired P=0.011).

Remarks on this clonotype: Its antigen is unknown. The germline gene is not matched at one end of the junction; a read error may be the cause.

All patients had node-negative disease on CT and PET/CT, and none had a history of other malignancies or had previously received chemotherapy or radiotherapy. At each of two time points, approximately 6.3 milliliters of peripheral venous blood were collected into EDTA tubes. Ficoll-Paque Plus density-gradient centrifugation was used to isolate PBMCs. Immediately after collection, samples were stored at -80 degrees C until analysis. Including cysteine and phenylalanine, the CDR3 has 14 amino acids. Only the CDR3 DNA stays, 42 bases, in frame from base 1. Two rounds of multiplex PCR were used to amplify the TCR beta CDR3 region from genomic DNA. The first PCR round used primers specific to each TRBV and TRBJ gene, and the primer sequences were filed in Chinese patent CN105087789A. Universal primers were used in the second PCR round. The Roche High Pure PCR Template Preparation Kit was used to extract genomic DNA from frozen PBMCs. The libraries underwent paired-end sequencing with 151 bp reads on an Illumina HiSeq 3000. The authors' pipeline ran thus. Raw reads lacking the multiplex PCR primer sequences were removed with CutAdapt. High-quality paired reads were merged into contigs with PEAR. TRB V, D and J gene segments were assigned to each contig with MiXCR by alignment to reference sequences. CDR3 sequences were clustered by base quality and sequence similarity to remove sequencing errors. Diversity was measured as Shannon entropy normalized by the natural log of productive TCR sequence number. Clonality was computed as one minus the ratio of Shannon entropy to the natural log of the number of unique clonotypes. Progression-free survival cut-offs for repertoire metrics were chosen using the Youden index of ROC curves, with analyses run in R 3.5.3. TCRdb took the public reads, trimmed them with fastp at Q25, ran MiXCR for clone calling and kept in-frame beta chains. Rows with a matching CDR3 protein are joined into one entry that keeps the most common DNA and genes. TCRdb's processing, not the study's, gives the V and J calls here. This sample comprises roughly 25,000 distinct CDR3 sequences, approximately 44% of them detected only once. The ten largest account for about 15% of the sample.

The chain is encoded by TRBV12-3 or TRBV12-4 joined to TRBJ2-3, with the D assignment possibly TRBD1 or TRBD2, given 5 matching bases for each. The TCR comes from a donor aged 50 or older with non-small cell lung cancer. The material sequenced was PBMCs, taken before or after stereotactic body radiation therapy (not recorded which). The CDR3 in this case is CASSPGALSDTQYF. In nucleotide form, the sequence is TGTGCCAGCAGTCCCGGGGCTTTGTCGGATACGCAATATTTT.